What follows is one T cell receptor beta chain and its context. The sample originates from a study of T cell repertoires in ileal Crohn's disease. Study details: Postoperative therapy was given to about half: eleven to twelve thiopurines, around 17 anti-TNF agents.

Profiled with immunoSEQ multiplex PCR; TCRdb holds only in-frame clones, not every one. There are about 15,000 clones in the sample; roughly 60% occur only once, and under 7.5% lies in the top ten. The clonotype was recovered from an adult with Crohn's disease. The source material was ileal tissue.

CDR3 protein: CSVELHRGAHNEQFF. In nucleotides, the CDR3 is TGCAGCGTTGAACTACACAGGGGTGCCCACAATGAGCAGTTCTTC. V usage is TRBV29-1 and J usage is TRBJ2-1; TRBD1 agrees at 7 bases. V trimming: 2 bases; J trimming: 5 bases; junction bases outside the gene matches: 9. The V gene's germline CDR1 is SQVTM and CDR2 ANQGSEA. The CDR3 is made up of 15 amino acids.